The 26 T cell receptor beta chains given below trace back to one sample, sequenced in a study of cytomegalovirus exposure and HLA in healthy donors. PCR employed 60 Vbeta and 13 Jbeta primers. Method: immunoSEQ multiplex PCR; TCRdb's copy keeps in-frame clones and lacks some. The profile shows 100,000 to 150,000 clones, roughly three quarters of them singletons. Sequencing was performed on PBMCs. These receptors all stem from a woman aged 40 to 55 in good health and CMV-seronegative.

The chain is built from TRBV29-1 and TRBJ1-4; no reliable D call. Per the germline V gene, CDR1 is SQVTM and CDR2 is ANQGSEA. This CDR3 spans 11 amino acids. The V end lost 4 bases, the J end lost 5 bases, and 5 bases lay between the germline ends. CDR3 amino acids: CSVARNEKLFF. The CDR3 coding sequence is TGCAGCGTTGCTCGGAATGAAAAACTGTTTTTT.

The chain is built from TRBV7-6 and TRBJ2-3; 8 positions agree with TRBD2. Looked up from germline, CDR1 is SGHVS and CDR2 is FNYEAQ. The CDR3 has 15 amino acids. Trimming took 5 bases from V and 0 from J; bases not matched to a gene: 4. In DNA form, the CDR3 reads TGTGCCAGCAGCATGCGGGGGGCGAGCACAGATACGCAGTATTTT. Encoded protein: CASSMRGASTDTQYF.

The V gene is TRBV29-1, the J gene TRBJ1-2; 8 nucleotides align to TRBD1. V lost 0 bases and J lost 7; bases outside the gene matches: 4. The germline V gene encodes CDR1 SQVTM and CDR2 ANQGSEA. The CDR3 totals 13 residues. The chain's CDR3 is CSVEDGTGFGYTF. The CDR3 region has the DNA TGCAGCGTTGAAGATGGGACAGGTTTTGGCTACACCTTC.

Written as DNA, the CDR3 is TGTGCCAGCCAAAGGCTACAGGGCACTGAAGCTTTCTTT. Encoded protein: CASQRLQGTEAFF. The chain couples TRBV6-5 to TRBJ1-1; D might be TRBD1 (6 bases). V was pared by 8 bases and J by 4 bases, with 14 bases between. The CDR3 extends over 13 amino acids. The V gene's germline CDR1 is MNHEY and CDR2 SVGAGI.

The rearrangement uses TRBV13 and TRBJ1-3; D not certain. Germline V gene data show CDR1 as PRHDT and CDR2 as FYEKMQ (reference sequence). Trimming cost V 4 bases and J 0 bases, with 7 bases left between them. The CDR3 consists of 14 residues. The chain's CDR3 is CASSSSISGNTIYF. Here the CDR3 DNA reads TGTGCCAGCAGCTCGTCTATCTCTGGAAACACCATATATTTT.

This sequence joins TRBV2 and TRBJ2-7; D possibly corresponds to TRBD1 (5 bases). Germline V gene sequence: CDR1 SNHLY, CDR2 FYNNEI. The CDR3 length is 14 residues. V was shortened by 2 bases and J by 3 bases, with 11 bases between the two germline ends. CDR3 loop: CASSEYGAGYEQYF. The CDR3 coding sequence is TGTGCCAGCAGTGAATATGGGGCAGGCTACGAGCAGTACTTC. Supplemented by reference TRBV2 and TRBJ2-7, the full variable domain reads EPEVTQTPSHQVTQMGQEVILRCVPISNHLYFYWYRQILGQKVEFLVSFYNNEISEKSEIFDDQFSVERPDGSNFTLKIRSTKLEDSAMYFCASSEYGAGYEQYFGPGTRLTVT.

Here the CDR3 DNA reads TGCGCCAGCAGCAGCCAGGACAGGGCGTTCCAAGAGACCCAGTACTTC. This translates into CASSSQDRAFQETQYF. The genes are TRBV5-1 and TRBJ2-5, with 8 bases identical to TRBD1. The CDR3 contains 16 residues. Per germline, CDR1 SGHRS and CDR2 YFSETQ. V was clipped by 4 bases and J by 1 base; unmatched bases: 9. The full variable domain, with the rest looked up from reference TRBV5-1 and TRBJ2-5, is KAGVTQTPRYLIKTRGQQVTLSCSPISGHRSVSWYQQTPGQGLQFLFEYFSETQRNKGNFPGRFSGRQFSNSRSEMNVSTLELGDSALYLCASSSQDRAFQETQYFGPGTRLLVL.

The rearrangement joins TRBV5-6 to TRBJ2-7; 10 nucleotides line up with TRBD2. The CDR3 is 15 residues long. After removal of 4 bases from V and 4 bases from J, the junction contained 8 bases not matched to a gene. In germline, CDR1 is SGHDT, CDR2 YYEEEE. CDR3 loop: CASSPLAGAVYEQYF. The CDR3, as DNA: TGTGCCAGCAGCCCTCTAGCGGGGGCGGTGTACGAGCAGTACTTC.

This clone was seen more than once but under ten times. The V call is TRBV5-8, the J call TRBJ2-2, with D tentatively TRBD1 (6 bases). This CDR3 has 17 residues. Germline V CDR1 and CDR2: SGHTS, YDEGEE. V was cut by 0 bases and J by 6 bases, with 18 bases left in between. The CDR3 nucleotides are TGTGCCAGCAGCTTGGCAACAGGGTATTCGGTTTCCGGGGAGCTGTTTTTT. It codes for CASSLATGYSVSGELFF.

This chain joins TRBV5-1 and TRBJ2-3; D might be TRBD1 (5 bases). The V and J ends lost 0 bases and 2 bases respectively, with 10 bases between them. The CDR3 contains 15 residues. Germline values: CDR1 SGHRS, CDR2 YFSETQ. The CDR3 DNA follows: TGCGCCAGCAGCTTGGCCGACAGTTTCACAGATACGCAGTATTTT. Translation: CASSLADSFTDTQYF.

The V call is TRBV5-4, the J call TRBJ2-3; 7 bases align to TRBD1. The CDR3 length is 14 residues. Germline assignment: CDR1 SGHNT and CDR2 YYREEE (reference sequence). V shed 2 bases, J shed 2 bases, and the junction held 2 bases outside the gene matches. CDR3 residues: CASSFGTATDTQYF. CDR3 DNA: TGTGCCAGCAGCTTTGGGACAGCCACAGATACGCAGTATTTT.

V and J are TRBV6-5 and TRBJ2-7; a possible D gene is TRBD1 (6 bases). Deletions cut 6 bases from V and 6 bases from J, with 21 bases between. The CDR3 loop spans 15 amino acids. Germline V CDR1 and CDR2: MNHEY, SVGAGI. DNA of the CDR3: TGTGCCAGCAGATCTACCGGGACACACTTTTGCGAGCAGTACTTC. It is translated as CASRSTGTHFCEQYF.

This CDR3 reads CASSSGVSTEAFF. The CDR3 DNA is TGTGCCAGCAGCTCAGGGGTGTCCACTGAAGCTTTCTTT. The chain couples TRBV5-4 to TRBJ1-1, with D perhaps matching TRBD1 (6 bases). The germline V gene encodes CDR1 SGHNT and CDR2 YYREEE (reference sequence). The CDR3 has 13 amino acids. Trimming shortened V by 3 bases and J by 4 bases, and 10 bases separated the two germline ends.

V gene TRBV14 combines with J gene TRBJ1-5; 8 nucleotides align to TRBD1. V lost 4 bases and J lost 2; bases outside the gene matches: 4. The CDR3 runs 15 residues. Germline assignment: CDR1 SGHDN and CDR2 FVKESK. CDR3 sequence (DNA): TGTGCCAGCAGCCGATCAGGGGGCCGCAATCAGCCCCAGCATTTT. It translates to CASSRSGGRNQPQHF.

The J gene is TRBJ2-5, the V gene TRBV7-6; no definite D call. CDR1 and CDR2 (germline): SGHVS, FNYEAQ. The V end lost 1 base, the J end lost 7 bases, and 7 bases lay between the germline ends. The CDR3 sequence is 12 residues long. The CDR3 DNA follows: TGTGCCAGCAGCTTAGGCACGAGGACCCAGTACTTC. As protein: CASSLGTRTQYF.

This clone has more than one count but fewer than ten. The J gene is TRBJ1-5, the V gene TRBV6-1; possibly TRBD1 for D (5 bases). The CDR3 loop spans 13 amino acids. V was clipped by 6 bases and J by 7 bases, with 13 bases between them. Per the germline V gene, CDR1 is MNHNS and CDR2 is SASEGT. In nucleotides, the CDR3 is TGTGCCAGCAGCCAGGACAATTACCAGCCCCAGCATTTT. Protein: CASSQDNYQPQHF.

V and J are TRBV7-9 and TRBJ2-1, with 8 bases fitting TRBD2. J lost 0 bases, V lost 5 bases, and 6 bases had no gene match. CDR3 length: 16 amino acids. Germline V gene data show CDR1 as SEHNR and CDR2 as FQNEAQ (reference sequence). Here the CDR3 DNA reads TGTGCCAGCAGCCGCTTAGCGGGGAGCTCCTACAATGAGCAGTTCTTC. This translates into CASSRLAGSSYNEQFF.

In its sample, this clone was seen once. Here the CDR3 DNA reads TGTGCCAGCAGTTACTCGACTAGTTCGGACCGCAATGAGCAGTTCTTC. Its protein product is CASSYSTSSDRNEQFF. The V call is TRBV6-6, the J call TRBJ2-1; possible D gene TRBD2, 6 bases. CDR3 length: 16 residues. The V gene lost 0 bases and the J gene lost 6 bases, with 15 bases spanning the gap. The V gene's germline CDR1 is MNHNY and CDR2 SVGAGI (reference sequence).

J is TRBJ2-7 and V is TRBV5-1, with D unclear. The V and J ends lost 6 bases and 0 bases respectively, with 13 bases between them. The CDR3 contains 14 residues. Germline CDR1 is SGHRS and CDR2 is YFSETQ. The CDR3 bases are TGCGCCAGCAAAATTCCAGGAAGCTCCTACGAGCAGTACTTC. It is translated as CASKIPGSSYEQYF.

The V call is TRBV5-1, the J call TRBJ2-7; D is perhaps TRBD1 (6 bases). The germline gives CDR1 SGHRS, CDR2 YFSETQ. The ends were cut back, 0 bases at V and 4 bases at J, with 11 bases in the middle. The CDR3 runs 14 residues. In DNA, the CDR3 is TGCGCCAGCAGCTTGGCCAGTCAGGGGTACGAGCAGTACTTC. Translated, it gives CASSLASQGYEQYF.

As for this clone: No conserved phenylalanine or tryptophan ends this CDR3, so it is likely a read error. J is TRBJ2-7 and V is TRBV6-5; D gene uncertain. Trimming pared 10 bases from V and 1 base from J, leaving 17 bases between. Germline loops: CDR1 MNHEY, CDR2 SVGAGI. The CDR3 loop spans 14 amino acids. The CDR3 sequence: CATGAAPYSYEQYL. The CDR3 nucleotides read TGTGCCACCGGTGCGGCCCCGTATTCCTACGAGCAGTACCTC.

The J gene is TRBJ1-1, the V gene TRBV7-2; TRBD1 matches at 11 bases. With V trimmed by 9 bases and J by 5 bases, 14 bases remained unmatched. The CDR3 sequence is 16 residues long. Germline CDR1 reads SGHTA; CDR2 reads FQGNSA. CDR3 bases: TGTGCCAGTCTTCCCGGACAGGGGGCGAGGGGTACTGAAGCTTTCTTT. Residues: CASLPGQGARGTEAFF.

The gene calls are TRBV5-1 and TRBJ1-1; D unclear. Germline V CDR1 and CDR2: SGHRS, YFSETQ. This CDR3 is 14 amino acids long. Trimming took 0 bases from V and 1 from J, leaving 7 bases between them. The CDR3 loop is CASSLDSSNTEAFF. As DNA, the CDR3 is TGCGCCAGCAGCTTGGACAGCTCGAACACTGAAGCTTTCTTT.

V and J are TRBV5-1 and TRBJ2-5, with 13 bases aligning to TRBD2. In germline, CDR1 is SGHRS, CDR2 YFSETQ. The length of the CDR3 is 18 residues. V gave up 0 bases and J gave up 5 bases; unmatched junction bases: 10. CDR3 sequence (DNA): TGCGCCAGCAGCTTGGGGACTAGCGGGGGCGGAGCCTGGGAGACCCAGTACTTC. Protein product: CASSLGTSGGGAWETQYF.

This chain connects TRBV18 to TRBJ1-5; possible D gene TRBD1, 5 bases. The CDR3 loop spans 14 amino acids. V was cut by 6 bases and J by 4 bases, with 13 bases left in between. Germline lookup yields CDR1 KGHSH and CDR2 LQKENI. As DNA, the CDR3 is TGTGCCAGCTCTACCAGGGATGAGAATCAGCCCCAGCATTTT. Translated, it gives CASSTRDENQPQHF.

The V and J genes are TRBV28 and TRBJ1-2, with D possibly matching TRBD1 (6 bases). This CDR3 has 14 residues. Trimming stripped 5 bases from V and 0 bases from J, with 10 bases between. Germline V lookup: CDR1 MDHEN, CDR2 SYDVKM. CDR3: CASSRTDANYGYTF. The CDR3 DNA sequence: TGTGCCAGCAGTCGGACAGACGCTAACTATGGCTACACCTTC.